Below, 5 T cell receptor beta chains from the same sample are listed, as sequenced in a study of PD-L1 blockade in urothelial cancer. Some clones are missing from TCRdb's copy, which holds only in-frame ones; the method was immunoSEQ multiplex PCR. The table shows fewer than 25,000 clones, with roughly 85% occurring only once. The material was PBMCs, obtained around atezolizumab (anti-PD-L1) treatment. The source of these receptors is a man aged 50 or older with urothelial cancer.

The gene calls are TRBV23-1 and TRBJ2-3; the D gene is possibly TRBD2 (6 bases). TRBV23-1 is designated an ORF whose function remains uncertain. Between the trimmed V and J ends, which lost 3 bases and 1 base, there was a span of 14 bases. The CDR3 runs 16 residues. The CDR3 loop reads CASSQGPGVGTDTQYF. Here the CDR3 DNA reads TGCGCCAGCAGTCAGGGACCGGGGGTGGGCACAGATACGCAGTATTTT.

This chain uses TRBV2 with TRBJ1-1; TRBD1 agrees at 8 bases. Germline CDR1 SNHLY, CDR2 FYNNEI. Germline trimming cut 5 bases from V and 3 bases from J; bases unmatched to any gene: 5. The CDR3 has 14 residues. CDR3: CASSPHRGDTEAFF. CDR3 sequence (DNA): TGTGCCAGCAGTCCTCACAGGGGGGACACTGAAGCTTTCTTT.

This clone was seen only once. V gene TRBV4-1 combines with J gene TRBJ2-1; 7 nucleotides agree with TRBD2. Germline V lookup: CDR1 MGHRA, CDR2 YSYEKL. With 7 bases clipped from V and 4 bases from J, the junction kept 16 bases outside the gene matches. The CDR3 loop spans 17 amino acids. CDR3 amino acids: CASTEGRTRSKYNEQFF. Written as DNA, the CDR3 is TGCGCCAGCACGGAAGGAAGGACTAGGTCTAAATACAATGAGCAGTTCTTC.

The chain combines TRBV5-1 with TRBJ2-1; possibly TRBD2 for D (6 bases). V shed 3 bases and J shed 0 bases, with 16 bases lying between them. Germline V CDR1 and CDR2: SGHRS, YFSETQ. This CDR3 spans 17 amino acids. The DNA for the CDR3 is TGCGCCAGCAGCTGGGTTGGAGGGGCCATCTCCTACAATGAGCAGTTCTTC. It translates to CASSWVGGAISYNEQFF.

The rearrangement uses TRBV27 and TRBJ2-1, with D perhaps TRBD2 (6 bases). Trimming removed 3 bases at V and 7 bases at J, with 16 bases between. Germline CDR1 is MNHEY and CDR2 is SMNVEV (reference sequence). The CDR3 is made up of 15 amino acids. The CDR3, as DNA: TGTGCCAGCAGTTTCGGCGGGAAGGTGGTTAATGAGCAGTTCTTC. This codes for CASSFGGKVVNEQFF.